The T cell receptor (beta chain) described here comes from a study of blood T cell repertoires in COVID-19 (dated by TCRdb to 2020 to 2022). About the investigation overall: Samples covering the acute and convalescent phases of COVID-19 were provided by collaborators in the United States, Italy and Spain. The material from the prospective study consisted of cDNA or gDNA derived from T cells, B-cell-depleted T cells, or PBMCs. The dataset comprised deeply sampled blood TCRbeta repertoires from subjects exposed to, actively infected with, or recovered from COVID-19. The repertoires were made available in a free public database intended to serve as a resource for research on the immune response to SARS-CoV-2. The samples were drawn from the first 160 participants of the ongoing ImmuneRACE study and from 1,254 subjects provided by 6 global collaborators. The sample metadata nearly always contained a de-identified subject ID, COVID-19 status, age in years and sex. Where HLA class I and class II types were available, the types were taken from metadata supplied by the sample provider, not from assay-based typing.

As concerns this clone: The antigen it recognizes is unknown. No much larger clone is present one base from it, and per-base qualities are unavailable.

TCRbeta CDR3 regions were amplified from genomic DNA using the immunoSEQ Assay, a bias-controlled multiplex PCR. For the original study's pipeline: The number of nucleated cells in each sample was estimated from the amplification of reference gene primers within the assay. Sequence reads were collapsed and filtered to measure the absolute abundance of every unique TCRbeta CDR3 rearrangement. For each sample, productive Simpson clonality was calculated as the square root of Simpson's diversity index over productive rearrangements. TCRdb took over this immuneACCESS table, retaining in-frame rearrangements with V and J assigned. Such tables are incomplete; in checked studies, under half of the missing clones stem from an unresolved V gene, and the remainder is unexplained. V, J and clone size were drawn from that table, and D and trimming were deduced from the DNA. Recorded for this sample are 100,000 to 150,000 clones; 88% of them occurred a single time. Roughly 7.6% of the sample is taken by the ten largest.

What the study reported, not specific to this receptor: The amount of clinical and demographic metadata varied by source and participant and was provided uncurated.

Collaborating institutions collected whole blood in K2EDTA tubes following their own protocols. For TCRbeta analysis, collaborators shipped samples as frozen whole blood, isolated PBMCs, or DNA extracted from either of those sample types. The TCR comes from a man in his fifties or sixties with acute or convalescent COVID-19. Specimen: peripheral blood.

The nucleotides are TGTGCCACCAGTGATTCCGGCGGGAACTATGGCTACACCTTC. Its protein is CATSDSGGNYGYTF. The sequence links TRBV24-1 to TRBJ1-2; there is no confident call for the D gene. Trimming removed 2 bases from V and 2 bases from J, leaving 8 bases between the germline ends. The CDR3 starts with the cysteine, ends with the phenylalanine, and has 14 residues. CDR3 DNA only is kept here, 42 bases in frame from base 1. For CDR1 and CDR2, the germline V gene lists KGHDR and SFDVKD.